The source of this T cell receptor beta chain is a study of shared clonotypes between healthy human individuals. General observations from the study: Naive subsets typically showed greater estimated richness than memory subsets.

Naive CD8 cells lacked CD45RO and underwent positive selection for CCR7, leaving out terminally differentiated effector memory CD45RA+ cells. 200 ng DNA, 25,000 to 35,000 T cell genomes, went into each sorted-subset replicate PCR. Clones were sequenced by immunoSEQ multiplex PCR, and TCRdb holds only the in-frame ones, with some missing. The sample lists 760,000 or so clones, about 96% occurring once. The CDR3 consists of 14 residues. Looked up from germline, CDR1 is LNHDA and CDR2 is SQIVND (reference sequence). The trim removed 7 bases at V and 8 bases at J, leaving 8 bases unmatched. Regarding this clone: Its specificity is not known.

Sequenced material: naive CD8+ T cells sorted from blood. The sequence was obtained from a man aged 25-45 years in good health. The chain carries TRBV19 and TRBJ2-1; 10 bases map to TRBD2. The DNA for the CDR3 is TGTGCCAGTATTTCTAGCGGGAGCGGCGATGAGCAGTTCTTC. This gives the protein CASISSGSGDEQFF.